These 32 T cell receptor beta chains came from one sample sequenced in a study of cytotoxic CD8 clonotypes in ibrutinib-treated CLL. This table comes from immunoSEQ multiplex PCR, and its TCRdb copy is limited to in-frame clones, with some not included. Here the sample spans some 160,000 clones, 81% being singletons. The sequencing used PBMCs, collected after 12 months of ibrutinib treatment. These receptors all come from a human donor with chronic lymphocytic leukemia.

The chain couples TRBV5-4 to TRBJ2-5, with 9 bases that match TRBD1. Germline values: CDR1 SGHNT, CDR2 YYREEE (reference sequence). With 4 bases clipped from V and 3 bases from J, the junction kept 4 bases outside the gene matches. This CDR3 comprises 14 residues. The CDR3 coding sequence is TGTGCCAGCAGCCCGCGGACAGGGGAAGAGACCCAGTACTTC. This translates into CASSPRTGEETQYF.

The chain is built from TRBV6-6 and TRBJ1-4, with TRBD1 identical over 10 bases. Germline assignment: CDR1 MNHNY and CDR2 SVGAGI (reference sequence). The junction had 6 bases not matched to a gene; V was cut back by 5 bases and J by 3 bases. CDR3 size: 16 residues. This CDR3 is CASSGPGQGPNEKLFF. The CDR3 DNA is TGTGCCAGCAGTGGACCGGGACAGGGGCCTAATGAAAAACTGTTTTTT.

V gene TRBV5-1 combines with J gene TRBJ2-7, with D possibly being TRBD1 (6 bases). Looked up from germline, CDR1 is SGHRS and CDR2 is YFSETQ. The CDR3 is made up of 15 amino acids. Trimming left V 0 bases short and J 2 bases short, with 12 bases between. CDR3 residues: CASSLEAGETYEQYF. The CDR3 DNA sequence: TGCGCCAGCAGCTTGGAGGCAGGGGAAACCTACGAGCAGTACTTC.

V is TRBV15 and J is TRBJ1-4; D may be TRBD1 (6 bases). V was cut by 2 bases and J by 5 bases, with 24 bases left in between. Looked up from germline, CDR1 is LNHNV and CDR2 is YYDKDF (reference sequence). This CDR3 region has 19 residues. The CDR3 DNA sequence: TGTGCCACCAGCAGAATTCCTTTGGGGGCGACCCAACAAAATGAAAAACTGTTTTTT. It codes for CATSRIPLGATQQNEKLFF.

This clone appeared once. This rearrangement joins TRBV28 to TRBJ2-6, with D maybe TRBD2 (6 bases). The CDR3 runs 16 residues. Trimming pared 8 bases from V and 0 bases from J, leaving 14 bases between. Germline V gene sequence: CDR1 MDHEN, CDR2 SYDVKM. This CDR3 reads CASRRGADSGANVLTF. The CDR3 DNA sequence: TGTGCCAGCCGCCGCGGGGCGGACTCTGGGGCCAACGTCCTGACTTTC.

The chain has TRBV5-1 and TRBJ2-1, with 7 bases aligning to TRBD1. Per the germline V gene, CDR1 is SGHRS and CDR2 is YFSETQ. CDR3 length equals 15 residues. With V trimmed by 7 bases and J by 0 bases, 7 bases remained unmatched. Here the CDR3 reads CASVPGQSSYNEQFF. The CDR3 nucleotides are TGCGCCAGCGTCCCGGGACAGAGCTCCTACAATGAGCAGTTCTTC.

The V gene is TRBV7-9, the J gene TRBJ1-4; D uncertain. V was cut by 5 bases and J by 5 bases, with 6 bases left in between. Germline V gene lookup returns CDR1 SEHNR and CDR2 FQNEAQ (reference sequence). The CDR3 is 12 amino acids. Here the CDR3 reads CASSPRNEKLFF. The CDR3 DNA follows: TGTGCCAGCAGCCCCCGAAATGAAAAACTGTTTTTT.

The chain is built from TRBV10-1 and TRBJ2-2; no clear D. Trimming took 8 bases from V and 3 from J, leaving 10 bases between them. Germline lookup yields CDR1 WNHNN and CDR2 SYGVQD (reference sequence). This CDR3 contains 13 residues. The CDR3 DNA follows: TGCGCCAGCCAGGTGGACGACACCGGGGAGCTGTTTTTT. This sequence encodes CASQVDDTGELFF.

The rearrangement uses TRBV7-2 and TRBJ2-3; 10 bases line up with TRBD2. Trimming removed 5 bases from V and 6 bases from J; junction bases left unmatched: 5. The germline CDR1 and CDR2 sequences are SGHTA and FQGNSA. CDR3 length: 14 residues. As DNA, the CDR3 is TGTGCCAGCAGCCCACTAGCGGGACCCGATACGCAGTATTTT. As protein: CASSPLAGPDTQYF.

Only a few counts were recorded for this clone. This chain links TRBV25-1 with TRBJ2-1; D call uncertain. V was trimmed by 7 bases and J by 5 bases, leaving 9 bases between them. The CDR3 consists of 12 residues. Germline CDR1 MGHDK, CDR2 SYGVNS. This chain's CDR3 is CASTLSDNEQFF. The CDR3 nucleotides read TGTGCCAGCACCCTCTCGGACAATGAGCAGTTCTTC.

This clone was detected ten times or more. The chain couples TRBV5-1 to TRBJ2-7; D is possibly TRBD2 (5 bases). In germline, CDR1 is SGHRS, CDR2 YFSETQ. CDR3 length: 14 amino acids. Trimming shortened V by 0 bases and J by 6 bases, and 13 bases separated the two germline ends. The CDR3 sequence: CASSLAPGIREQYF. The CDR3 nucleotides are TGCGCCAGCAGCTTGGCTCCGGGAATCCGCGAGCAGTACTTC. The full variable domain, completed using reference TRBV5-1 and TRBJ2-7, is KAGVTQTPRYLIKTRGQQVTLSCSPISGHRSVSWYQQTPGQGLQFLFEYFSETQRNKGNFPGRFSGRQFSNSRSEMNVSTLELGDSALYLCASSLAPGIREQYFGPGTRLTVT.

The chain has TRBV27 and TRBJ2-7, with TRBD1 matching 8 bases. Germline V gene data show CDR1 as MNHEY and CDR2 as SMNVEV (reference sequence). Germline trimming cut 8 bases from V and 3 bases from J; bases unmatched to any gene: 12. The CDR3 length is 15 residues. The CDR3 here is CASRSLWGTGYEQYF. CDR3 nucleotide sequence: TGTGCCAGCCGTTCGCTTTGGGGGACAGGCTACGAGCAGTACTTC.

This clone was observed a single time. This chain links TRBV21-1 with TRBJ2-2; TRBD2 reflects the table's D call only, with no check against the DNA. TRBV21-1 is a listed pseudogene. This CDR3 has 15 residues. The CDR3 DNA reads as TGTGCCAGCAGCACGGGACTGATACGCACCGGGGAGCTGTTTTTT. The encoded protein is CASSTGLIRTGELFF.

The V gene is TRBV7-8, the J gene TRBJ1-3; D might be TRBD1 (6 bases). V dropped 6 bases and J dropped 4 bases, with 13 bases sitting between them. From germline, CDR1 is SGHVS and CDR2 FQNEAQ. There are 14 residues in the CDR3. CDR3 bases: TGTGCCAGCAGTCCTGACAGGACGGGAAACACCATATATTTT. The encoded protein is CASSPDRTGNTIYF.

This rearrangement joins TRBV19 to TRBJ2-7, with no clear D. The germline V gene has CDR1 LNHDA and CDR2 SQIVND (reference sequence). The CDR3 length is 13 residues. V was shortened by 5 bases and J by 1 base, with 9 bases between the two germline ends. Here the CDR3 reads CASSPGPSYEQYF. In DNA, the CDR3 is TGTGCCAGTAGTCCCGGGCCATCCTACGAGCAGTACTTC.

The chain joins TRBV5-5 to TRBJ1-1, with unresolved D. CDR1 is SGHKS, CDR2 YYEKEE, per germline (reference sequence). Trimming cost V 4 bases and J 5 bases, with 9 bases left between them. The CDR3 is made up of 12 amino acids. The CDR3: CASSGDGTEAFF. CDR3 DNA: TGTGCCAGCAGCGGCGACGGGACTGAAGCTTTCTTT.

The chain combines TRBV6-6 with TRBJ1-1, with D hard to call. From germline, CDR1 is MNHNY and CDR2 SVGAGI (reference sequence). This CDR3 is 12 amino acids long. V was cut by 6 bases and J by 1 base, with 6 bases left in between. As DNA, the CDR3 is TGTGCCAGCAGCAACGGGAACACTGAAGCTTTCTTT. This gives the protein CASSNGNTEAFF.

To note about this clone: One junction end disagrees with the germline gene, perhaps due to a read error. The chain couples TRBV7-7 to TRBJ2-1, with 10 nucleotides matching TRBD2. The CDR3 is 15 amino acids. Per the germline V gene, CDR1 is SSHAT and CDR2 is FNYEAQ (reference sequence). The CDR3 here is CASSLSGRALDEQFF. CDR3 sequence (DNA): TGTGCTAGCAGCTTAAGCGGGAGGGCCCTCGATGAGCAGTTCTTC. Using reference TRBV7-7 and TRBJ2-1 for the parts outside the CDR3, the full variable domain is GAGVSQSPRYKVTKRGQDVTLRCDPISSHATLYWYQQALGQGPEFLTYFNYEAQPDKSGLPSDRFSAERPEGSISTLTIQRTEQRDSAMYRCASSLSGRALDEQFFGPGTRLTVL.

The CDR3 DNA sequence: TGCGCCAGCAGCTTGGTTGCAGGGGGAGATACGCAGTATTTT. Translation gives CASSLVAGGDTQYF. V and J are TRBV5-1 and TRBJ2-3; 7 nucleotides align to TRBD1. The CDR3 has 14 residues. Germline V gene data show CDR1 as SGHRS and CDR2 as YFSETQ. Trimming removed 0 bases from V and 5 bases from J; junction bases left unmatched: 3.

This chain links TRBV28 with TRBJ2-7, with 10 bases identical to TRBD2. The CDR3 is 15 amino acids. The trim removed 2 bases at V and 4 bases at J, leaving 5 bases unmatched. Germline V gene sequence: CDR1 MDHEN, CDR2 SYDVKM. The CDR3 sequence: CASSLMVAGGYEQYF. The CDR3 bases are TGTGCCAGCAGTTTAATGGTAGCGGGAGGTTACGAGCAGTACTTC.

The table lists this clone with a count of one. The chain has TRBV7-3 and TRBJ1-2; D is unresolved. This CDR3 region has 14 residues. The germline V and J ends were trimmed by 5 bases and 2 bases, with 12 bases remaining between them. Germline assignment: CDR1 SGHTA and CDR2 FQGTGA. For the CDR3, the DNA is TGTGCCAGCAGCATCTCGGTAGTAAACTATGGCTACACCTTC. This encodes CASSISVVNYGYTF.

V usage is TRBV28 and J usage is TRBJ1-4, with D maybe TRBD1 (5 bases). The V end lost 6 bases, the J end lost 6 bases, and 11 bases lay between the germline ends. CDR1 is MDHEN, CDR2 SYDVKM, per germline. The CDR3 has 13 residues. In DNA, the CDR3 is TGTGCCAGCAGCGACAGTTGGTATGAAAAACTGTTTTTT. Its translation is CASSDSWYEKLFF.

The CDR3 DNA reads as TGCGCCAGCAGCTTGGCTATAGGGCGAAGCTCCTACGAGCAGTACTTC. Its protein product is CASSLAIGRSSYEQYF. The chain employs TRBV5-1 and TRBJ2-7; no firm D call. Trimming removed 0 bases from V and 0 bases from J, with 13 bases in between. This CDR3 has 16 amino acids. Per the germline V gene, CDR1 is SGHRS and CDR2 is YFSETQ.

The V call is TRBV20-1, the J call TRBJ2-1; no firm D call. The germline V gene has CDR1 DFQATT and CDR2 SNEGSKA (reference sequence). Trimming pared 1 base from V and 8 bases from J, leaving 6 bases between. The CDR3 totals 11 residues. Written as DNA, the CDR3 is TGCAGTGCTAGAGTGGAGTATGAGCAGTTCTTC. The encoded protein is CSARVEYEQFF.

The chain uses TRBV28 and TRBJ1-1; D remains unclear. Germline loops: CDR1 MDHEN, CDR2 SYDVKM. V gave up 6 bases and J gave up 7 bases, with 21 bases separating them. The CDR3 is 15 residues long. CDR3: CASRLTIGPQNEAFF. The CDR3 coding sequence is TGTGCCAGCAGATTAACCATTGGACCTCAAAATGAAGCTTTCTTT.

The chain employs TRBV20-1 and TRBJ2-7; D ambiguous. The CDR3 totals 11 residues. V lost 2 bases to trimming and J lost 7 bases, with 9 bases between them. Germline CDR1 reads DFQATT; CDR2 reads SNEGSKA (reference sequence). CDR3 residues: CSARPAAEQYF. The CDR3, as DNA: TGCAGTGCTAGACCGGCGGCTGAGCAGTACTTC.

In nucleotides, the CDR3 is TGTGCCAGCGGGGACAGGGAGCCAGGAAACACCATATATTTT. Protein: CASGDREPGNTIYF. The V call is TRBV28, the J call TRBJ1-3; 9 positions agree with TRBD1. The CDR3 sequence is 14 residues long. Germline loops: CDR1 MDHEN, CDR2 SYDVKM. The junction had 6 bases not matched to a gene; V was cut back by 8 bases and J by 4 bases.

The CDR3 is CASSKNRDRANEKLFF. DNA for the CDR3: TGTGCCAGCAGCAAAAACCGGGACAGGGCTAATGAAAAACTGTTTTTT. The gene calls are TRBV7-8 and TRBJ1-4; 9 bases map to TRBD1. The trim removed 5 bases at V and 3 bases at J, leaving 7 bases unmatched. The germline gives CDR1 SGHVS, CDR2 FQNEAQ. The CDR3 runs to 16 residues.

In its sample, this clone was seen once. The chain uses TRBV4-3 and TRBJ1-4, with TRBD1 matching over 10 bases. The CDR3 contains 17 residues. V dropped 1 base and J dropped 8; count of bases not matched to a gene: 10. CDR1 and CDR2 from the germline V gene are LGHNA and YSLEER. Here the CDR3 DNA reads TGCGCCAGCAGCCAAGCGACAGGGGGCCCGAAAGGGGAAAAACTGTTTTTT. Protein: CASSQATGGPKGEKLFF.

This chain uses TRBV4-2 with TRBJ2-7, with TRBD2 matching over 7 bases. Germline V gene lookup returns CDR1 LGHNA and CDR2 YNFKEQ. The CDR3 sequence is 16 residues long. Trimming at V came to 4 bases and at J to 5 bases, leaving 14 bases not matched to a gene. CDR3 sequence reads: CASSPRGGGVPDEQYF. DNA for the CDR3: TGTGCCAGCAGCCCCCGGGGCGGGGGAGTTCCGGACGAGCAGTACTTC.

The chain links TRBV5-1 to TRBJ2-3; D is perhaps TRBD2 (6 bases). In germline, CDR1 is SGHRS, CDR2 YFSETQ. V shed 2 bases and J shed 0 bases, with 10 bases lying between them. CDR3 length: 15 amino acids. CDR3 sequence: CASSLDGGSTDTQYF. The CDR3 bases are TGCGCCAGCAGCTTAGACGGGGGTAGCACAGATACGCAGTATTTT. The entire variable domain, with the rest obtained from reference TRBV5-1 and TRBJ2-3, is as follows: KAGVTQTPRYLIKTRGQQVTLSCSPISGHRSVSWYQQTPGQGLQFLFEYFSETQRNKGNFPGRFSGRQFSNSRSEMNVSTLELGDSALYLCASSLDGGSTDTQYFGPGTRLTVL.

This clone is a singleton in its sample. The sample holds other DNA sequences that translate to the same CDR3. V is TRBV18 and J is TRBJ2-2; D unresolved. Trimming took 2 bases from V and 4 from J, leaving 5 bases between them. CDR1 and CDR2 from the germline V gene are KGHSH and LQKENI. This CDR3 is built from 13 residues. The CDR3 bases are TGTGCCAGCTCACCAAGGAGCACCGGGGAGCTGTTTTTT. Its translation: CASSPRSTGELFF. Full variable domain (rest looked up from reference TRBV18 and TRBJ2-2): NAGVMQNPRHLVRRRGQEARLRCSPMKGHSHVYWYRQLPEEGLKFMVYLQKENIIDESGMPKERFSAEFPKEGPSILRIQQVVRGDSAAYFCASSPRSTGELFFGEGSRLTVL.